A single sample is the source of the 3 T cell receptor beta chains below, sequenced in a study of tumor and adjacent non-tumor tissue in lung cancer. Three rounds of nested PCR, following a modified ARM-PCR protocol, produced the TCRbeta library. TCRdb passed the multiplex PCR reads through MiXCR, listing each CDR3 protein once. This sample has roughly 69,000 distinct CDR3 sequences, with roughly three quarters found just once. The template was RNA from unsorted bulk tissue. Distant lung tissue was collected more than 3 cm away from the tumor edge. The sequenced material came from distant non-tumor lung tissue. All receptors come from a man between 60 and 70 years old with non-small cell lung cancer.

This clonotype came up a few times. This clone may be a read error of a much larger clone one base away. The chain recombines TRBV5-1 with TRBJ2-1, with a possible D match to TRBD2 (6 bases). The CDR3 runs 13 residues. CDR1 is SGHRS, CDR2 YFSETQ, per germline. This CDR3 is CAGSLSGSHEQFF. The CDR3 nucleotides read TGCGCCGGCAGCTTGAGCGGGTCCCATGAGCAGTTCTTC.

For this clonotype: The conserved phenylalanine or tryptophan is not found at the CDR3 terminus, so this likely reflects a read error. Because the CDR3's place on the DNA is in doubt, the DNA is left out and the CDR3 is given as listed by TCRdb. The V gene is TRBV29-1, the J gene TRBJ1-4; TRBD1 reflects the table's D call only, with no check against the DNA. The CDR3 totals 11 residues, both ends included. CDR1 SQVTM and CDR2 ANQGSEA come from the germline V gene. The CDR3 reads CSAPGNGKLFL.

Note on this clonotype: An end of the junction differs from the germline gene, which may be a read error. This chain connects TRBV29-1 to TRBJ1-1, with D possibly matching TRBD1 (5 bases). CDR3 length: 12 residues. From germline, CDR1 is SQVTM and CDR2 ANQGSEA. The CDR3 sequence is CSVDRVNTAAFF. DNA of the CDR3: TGCAGCGTTGACAGGGTGAACACTGCAGCTTTCTTT.